The next 8 T cell receptor beta chains were all read from a single sample in a study of blood T cell repertoires in COVID-19. Using immunoSEQ multiplex PCR, the repertoire was profiled, and TCRdb retains in-frame clones only, with some absent. The sample holds 100,000 to 150,000 clones; around 88% are singletons and the top ten take 10%. Sample: peripheral blood. These receptor sequences come from a man over 45 with acute or convalescent COVID-19.

The rearrangement joins TRBV19 to TRBJ1-2; TRBD1 aligns across 7 bases. Germline V gives CDR1 LNHDA, CDR2 SQIVND (reference sequence). CDR3 length: 14 amino acids. V trimming: 8 bases; J trimming: 2 bases; junction bases outside the gene matches: 8. The CDR3 loop reads CASLRRDRNYGYTF. The CDR3 DNA follows: TGTGCCAGTCTTCGAAGGGACAGAAACTATGGCTACACCTTC.

This clone occurred a few times. The J gene is TRBJ1-1, the V gene TRBV13; 8 positions match TRBD1. Trimming removed 0 bases from V and 4 bases from J; junction bases left unmatched: 4. This CDR3 region has 15 residues. Germline V gene lookup returns CDR1 PRHDT and CDR2 FYEKMQ (reference sequence). CDR3 sequence (DNA): TGTGCCAGCAGCTTAGGAGAAACAGGGGGCACTGAAGCTTTCTTT. It specifies CASSLGETGGTEAFF.

The table lists this clone with a count of one. V gene TRBV19 combines with J gene TRBJ1-4, with 9 bases aligning to TRBD1. The germline V gene has CDR1 LNHDA and CDR2 SQIVND (reference sequence). Trimming at V came to 6 bases and at J to 7 bases, leaving 15 bases not matched to a gene. The CDR3 loop spans 17 amino acids. CDR3 nucleotide sequence: TGTGCCAGTAGAGAGGTGTGGAGACAGGGGGTTGGTGAAAAACTGTTTTTT. Protein: CASREVWRQGVGEKLFF.

The V gene is TRBV7-2, the J gene TRBJ1-1, with no clear D. CDR3 size: 12 residues. The ends were cut back, 1 base at V and 11 bases at J, with 11 bases in the middle. CDR1 SGHTA and CDR2 FQGNSA come from the germline V gene. The CDR3 DNA reads TGTGCCAGCAGCTTAGGGAGTATGCGGGCTTTCTTT. This codes for CASSLGSMRAFF.

The chain combines TRBV4-1 with TRBJ1-3; D is perhaps TRBD1 (5 bases). Germline CDR1 reads MGHRA; CDR2 reads YSYEKL. With 4 bases removed from V and 3 bases from J, the gap between germline ends came to 10 bases. The CDR3 length is 14 residues. Here the CDR3 DNA reads TGCGCCAGCAGCCTGGACACCCATGGAAACACCATATATTTT. It translates to CASSLDTHGNTIYF.

CDR3: CAISNARGGTEAFF. CDR3 DNA: TGTGCCATCAGTAACGCCCGGGGTGGCACTGAAGCTTTCTTT. The chain couples TRBV10-3 to TRBJ1-1; no reliable D call. Germline loops: CDR1 ENHRY, CDR2 SYGVKD. V lost 5 bases, J lost 4 bases, and 14 bases lay in between. The CDR3 spans 14 residues.

The chain uses TRBV19 and TRBJ2-7; unclear D gene. The germline gives CDR1 LNHDA, CDR2 SQIVND (reference sequence). The CDR3 contains 14 residues. V gave up 11 bases and J gave up 11 bases, with 28 bases separating them. The CDR3 loop is CAPQTHNSTQVEYF. The CDR3 coding sequence is TGTGCCCCCCAAACGCACAATTCCACTCAGGTAGAGTACTTC.

The chain links TRBV5-6 to TRBJ1-2, with 7 positions matching TRBD1. Germline V gene lookup returns CDR1 SGHDT and CDR2 YYEEEE. This CDR3 region has 13 residues. J was trimmed by 1 base and V by 4 bases; bases with no gene match: 1. CDR3 amino acids: CASSQGGNYGYTF. The CDR3 DNA is TGTGCCAGCAGCCAGGGGGGTAACTATGGCTACACCTTC.